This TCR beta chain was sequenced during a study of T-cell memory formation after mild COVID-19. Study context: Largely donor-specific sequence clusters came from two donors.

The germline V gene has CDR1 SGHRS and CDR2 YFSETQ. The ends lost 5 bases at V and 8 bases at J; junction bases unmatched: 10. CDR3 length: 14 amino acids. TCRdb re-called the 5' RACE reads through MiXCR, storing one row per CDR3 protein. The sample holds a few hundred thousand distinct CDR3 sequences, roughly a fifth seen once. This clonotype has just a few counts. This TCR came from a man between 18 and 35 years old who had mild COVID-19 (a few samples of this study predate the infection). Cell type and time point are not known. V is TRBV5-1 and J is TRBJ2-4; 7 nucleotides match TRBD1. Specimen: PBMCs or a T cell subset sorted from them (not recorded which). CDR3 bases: TGCGCCAGCAGAGAGACAGGGACCGTAGACATTCAGTACTTC. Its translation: CASRETGTVDIQYF.